These 21 T cell receptor beta chains were sequenced from one sample in a study of radiation and T cells in renal cell carcinoma. The table came from immunoSEQ multiplex PCR; TCRdb's copy has only in-frame clones and leaves some out. The data contain 100,000 to 150,000 clones, about four fifths of them singletons. The time point denotes: blood 2 weeks post-SBRT. Regarding treatment: 15 Gy SBRT to primary tumor, nephrectomy 4 weeks later. The source was blood, collected from a patient whose treatment included radiotherapy and nephrectomy. The receptors shown here come from a man aged 45-60 years with renal cell carcinoma.

In this sample, this clone turned up a few times. The chain couples TRBV2 to TRBJ1-4, with 11 bases identical to TRBD1. V dropped 1 base and J dropped 10; count of bases not matched to a gene: 2. Germline V gene lookup returns CDR1 SNHLY and CDR2 FYNNEI. The CDR3 sequence is 14 residues long. CDR3 coding DNA: TGTGCCAGCAGTGAAGGGGGGACAGGGGGAAAACTGTTTTTT. Translating it yields CASSEGGTGGKLFF.

The chain links TRBV19 to TRBJ1-5; 7 bases are shared with TRBD1. The CDR3 runs to 15 residues. The junction had 10 bases not matched to a gene; V was cut back by 6 bases and J by 5 bases. Germline CDR1 is LNHDA and CDR2 is SQIVND (reference sequence). The CDR3 region has the DNA TGTGCCAGTAGCCGACAGGGTGAGGCTGATCAGCCCCAGCATTTT. Residues: CASSRQGEADQPQHF.

J is TRBJ2-2 and V is TRBV10-1; D ambiguous. Trimming took off 7 bases at V and 6 bases at J, with 27 bases between the two ends. The CDR3 totals 18 residues. Germline assignment: CDR1 WNHNN and CDR2 SYGVQD (reference sequence). DNA of the CDR3: TGCGCCAGCAACCGACCGATTCTAGATTTGAATGGTCCCGGGGAGCTGTTTTTT. It codes for CASNRPILDLNGPGELFF.

The chain recombines TRBV30 with TRBJ1-1, with TRBD1 as a possible D gene (6 bases). The V and J ends lost 2 bases and 4 bases respectively, with 26 bases between them. The CDR3 runs to 18 residues. Per the germline V gene, CDR1 is GTSNPN and CDR2 is SVGIG (reference sequence). Here the CDR3 DNA reads TGTGCCTGGAGTTACTCGACGGTGTGGGGGGCTCCGGGCACTGAAGCTTTCTTT. Translating it yields CAWSYSTVWGAPGTEAFF.

The chain employs TRBV2 and TRBJ1-6; D is uncertain. Germline loops: CDR1 SNHLY, CDR2 FYNNEI. The CDR3 loop spans 13 amino acids. Trimming removed 11 bases from V and 4 bases from J, with 12 bases in between. CDR3 amino acids: CAWSREYNSPLHF. DNA of the CDR3: TGTGCCTGGTCCAGAGAATATAATTCACCCCTCCACTTT.

Comments on this clone: The junction shows a germline mismatch at one end, possibly a read error. DNA for the CDR3: TGTGCTAGCAGCTTAGATGTGGGATACTCTGGGGCCAACGTCCTGACTTTC. It yields the protein CASSLDVGYSGANVLTF. The V gene is TRBV7-7, the J gene TRBJ2-6; the D is unclear. CDR1 is SSHAT and CDR2 is FNYEAQ in the germline V gene (reference sequence). This CDR3 is 17 amino acids long.

The chain is built from TRBV5-4 and TRBJ2-1; D assignment may be TRBD1 or TRBD2 (5 bases each). The CDR3 runs 16 residues. Germline V gene data show CDR1 as SGHNT and CDR2 as YYREEE (reference sequence). V was shortened by 4 bases and J by 2 bases, with 16 bases between the two germline ends. The CDR3 spells CASSTGIWGTYNEQFF. The CDR3 DNA follows: TGTGCCAGCAGCACCGGGATTTGGGGGACCTACAATGAGCAGTTCTTC. Full variable domain (outside the CDR3, taken from reference TRBV5-4 and TRBJ2-1): ETGVTQSPTHLIKTRGQQVTLRCSSQSGHNTVSWYQQALGQGPQFIFQYYREEENGRGNFPPRFSGLQFPNYSSELNVNALELDDSALYLCASSTGIWGTYNEQFFGPGTRLTVL.

The chain couples TRBV5-5 to TRBJ1-2; D unclear. Trimming cost V 2 bases and J 0 bases, with 8 bases left between them. This CDR3 comprises 14 residues. The germline CDR1 and CDR2 sequences are SGHKS and YYEKEE (reference sequence). CDR3 amino acids: CASSLDVPNYGYTF. CDR3 nucleotide sequence: TGTGCCAGCAGCTTAGACGTACCTAACTATGGCTACACCTTC.

This clone has only one observation. The chain couples TRBV5-1 to TRBJ2-1; TRBD2 aligns across 12 bases. The CDR3 is made up of 15 amino acids. The trim removed 3 bases at V and 7 bases at J, leaving 5 bases unmatched. Germline lookup yields CDR1 SGHRS and CDR2 YFSETQ. Written as DNA, the CDR3 is TGCGCCAGCAGCTCAGCCGGGACTAGCGGGAATGAGCAGTTCTTC. Encoded protein: CASSSAGTSGNEQFF.

The chain joins TRBV19 to TRBJ1-5; 7 positions agree with TRBD1. There are 18 residues in the CDR3. Germline CDR1 reads LNHDA; CDR2 reads SQIVND (reference sequence). Germline trimming cut 4 bases from V and 2 bases from J; bases unmatched to any gene: 14. The CDR3 nucleotides read TGTGCCAGTAGTAATCTTCGGTTGCAGGGGGAAGGCAATCAGCCCCAGCATTTT. Its protein product is CASSNLRLQGEGNQPQHF.

The chain links TRBV18 to TRBJ1-1; 7 nucleotides line up with TRBD1. The CDR3 length is 15 residues. Germline CDR1 is KGHSH and CDR2 is LQKENI. After removal of 6 bases from V and 0 bases from J, the junction contained 7 bases not matched to a gene. The CDR3, as DNA: TGTGCCAGCTCCCAAGGACAGGAGATGAACACTGAAGCTTTCTTT. The encoded protein is CASSQGQEMNTEAFF.

The rearrangement links TRBV7-5 to TRBJ1-4; the table's TRBD1 call for D was not verified on the DNA. TRBV7-5 is an annotated pseudogene. The CDR3 runs 15 residues. The CDR3 DNA sequence: TGTGCCAGAAGCTTAGAATGGGGGCGCGGGGAAAAACTGTTTTTT. Protein product: CARSLEWGRGEKLFF.

This clone appeared once. This rearrangement joins TRBV5-1 to TRBJ2-3; 9 bases fit TRBD2. The germline V gene has CDR1 SGHRS and CDR2 YFSETQ. With 0 bases clipped from V and 4 bases from J, the junction kept 6 bases outside the gene matches. The CDR3 is made up of 16 amino acids. CDR3 sequence: CASSLGSSGVADTQYF. In nucleotides, the CDR3 is TGCGCCAGCAGCTTGGGCTCTAGCGGGGTTGCAGATACGCAGTATTTT. Looking up the rest from reference TRBV5-1 and TRBJ2-3 gives the full variable domain: KAGVTQTPRYLIKTRGQQVTLSCSPISGHRSVSWYQQTPGQGLQFLFEYFSETQRNKGNFPGRFSGRQFSNSRSEMNVSTLELGDSALYLCASSLGSSGVADTQYFGPGTRLTVL.

The V call is TRBV6-5, the J call TRBJ1-1, with D possibly TRBD1 on 5 matching bases. CDR3 length: 13 amino acids. CDR1 and CDR2 from the germline V gene are MNHEY and SVGAGI. V was trimmed by 7 bases and J by 4 bases, leaving 13 bases between them. The CDR3 DNA reads TGTGCCAGCATTAGAGGGGCGAGCACTGAAGCTTTCTTT. This encodes CASIRGASTEAFF.

The chain couples TRBV6-1 to TRBJ2-5, with no clear D. V lost 5 bases to trimming and J lost 5 bases, with 12 bases between them. The germline gives CDR1 MNHNS, CDR2 SASEGT. The CDR3 is made up of 13 amino acids. In DNA form, the CDR3 reads TGTGCCAGCAGTAAAACAAAGTGGGAGACCCAGTACTTC. Translating it yields CASSKTKWETQYF.

The chain couples TRBV28 to TRBJ1-1, with no clear D. The CDR3 loop spans 14 amino acids. Trimming left V 6 bases short and J 0 bases short, with 11 bases between. Germline V gene data show CDR1 as MDHEN and CDR2 as SYDVKM. The CDR3: CASSPPTVNTEAFF. Here the CDR3 DNA reads TGTGCCAGCAGCCCCCCGACGGTGAACACTGAAGCTTTCTTT.

The J gene is TRBJ1-1, the V gene TRBV6-6; 8 nucleotides agree with TRBD1. The length of the CDR3 is 15 residues. Per the germline V gene, CDR1 is MNHNY and CDR2 is SVGAGI (reference sequence). Germline trimming cut 7 bases from V and 3 bases from J; bases unmatched to any gene: 10. In DNA, the CDR3 is TGTGCCAGCACCTGGATCAGGGGGCCGGACACTGAAGCTTTCTTT. Translated: CASTWIRGPDTEAFF.

V and J are TRBV30 and TRBJ2-2, with a tentative D call TRBD1 (6 bases). The CDR3 is 16 amino acids. The germline CDR1 and CDR2 sequences are GTSNPN and SVGIG (reference sequence). V was pared by 6 bases and J by 1 base, with 18 bases between. The DNA for the CDR3 is TGTGCCTGCAACAGGGTCGGGGCTATGAACACCGGGGAGCTGTTTTTT. Translating gives CACNRVGAMNTGELFF.

The chain recombines TRBV2 with TRBJ2-3, with 13 bases identical to TRBD2. Per germline, CDR1 SNHLY and CDR2 FYNNEI. The CDR3 totals 15 residues. The V and J ends lost 6 bases and 15 bases, in that order; junction bases with no gene match: 15. The DNA of the CDR3 is TGTGCCAGCAGCGCCGTACTAGCGGGGGGGGCTCCATCTTATTTT. Translated, it gives CASSAVLAGGAPSYF.

This chain links TRBV13 with TRBJ2-7; D is undetermined. This CDR3 spans 14 amino acids. V was shortened by 4 bases and J by 2 bases, with 12 bases between the two germline ends. The V gene's germline CDR1 is PRHDT and CDR2 FYEKMQ (reference sequence). The CDR3 reads CASSSRGPPYEQYF. The CDR3 DNA reads as TGTGCCAGCAGCTCCAGAGGCCCCCCCTACGAGCAGTACTTC.

The chain joins TRBV6-5 to TRBJ1-5, with D perhaps TRBD1 (5 bases). V gave up 5 bases and J gave up 3 bases, with 8 bases separating them. The CDR3 is 13 residues long. In germline, CDR1 is MNHEY, CDR2 SVGAGI. The CDR3: CASSDSDNQPQHF. DNA for the CDR3: TGTGCCAGCAGTGACAGTGACAATCAGCCCCAGCATTTT.